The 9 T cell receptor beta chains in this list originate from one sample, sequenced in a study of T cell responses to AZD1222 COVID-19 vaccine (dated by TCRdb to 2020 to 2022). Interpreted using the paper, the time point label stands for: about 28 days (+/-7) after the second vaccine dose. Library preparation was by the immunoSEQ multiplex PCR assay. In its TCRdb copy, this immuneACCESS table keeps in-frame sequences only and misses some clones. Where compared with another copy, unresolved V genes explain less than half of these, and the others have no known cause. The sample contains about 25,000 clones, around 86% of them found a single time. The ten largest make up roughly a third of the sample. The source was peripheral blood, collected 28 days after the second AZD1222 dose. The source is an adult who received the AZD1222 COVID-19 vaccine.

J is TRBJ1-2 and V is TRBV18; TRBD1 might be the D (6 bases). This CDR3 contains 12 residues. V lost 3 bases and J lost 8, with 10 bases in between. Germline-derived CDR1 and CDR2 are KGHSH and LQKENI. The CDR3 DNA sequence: TGTGCCAGCTCACCTAATACAGGGGGCTACACCTTC. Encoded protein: CASSPNTGGYTF.

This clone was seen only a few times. The CDR3 DNA reads as TGTGCCTGGAGTCATCTCAGGGGTAATCAGCCCCAGCATTTT. Its translation is CAWSHLRGNQPQHF. The chain has TRBV30 and TRBJ1-5; tentative D call: TRBD1 (6 bases). The CDR3 contains 14 residues. Between the trimmed V and J ends, which lost 2 bases and 4 bases, there was a span of 12 bases. Looked up from germline, CDR1 is GTSNPN and CDR2 is SVGIG (reference sequence).

The CDR3 sequence is CASSRDRSGYGYTF. The DNA of the CDR3 is TGTGCCAGCAGTCGGGACAGGAGCGGCTATGGCTACACCTTC. The rearrangement uses TRBV6-5 and TRBJ1-2; TRBD1 matches at 8 bases. The CDR3 totals 14 residues. J lost 4 bases, V lost 5 bases, and 6 bases had no gene match. Germline CDR1 is MNHEY and CDR2 is SVGAGI.

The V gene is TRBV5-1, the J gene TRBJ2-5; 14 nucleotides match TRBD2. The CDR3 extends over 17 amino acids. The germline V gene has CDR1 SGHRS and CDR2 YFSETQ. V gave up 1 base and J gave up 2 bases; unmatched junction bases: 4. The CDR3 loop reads CASSLPRLAGGQETQYF. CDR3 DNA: TGCGCCAGCAGCTTGCCCCGACTAGCGGGAGGGCAAGAGACCCAGTACTTC.

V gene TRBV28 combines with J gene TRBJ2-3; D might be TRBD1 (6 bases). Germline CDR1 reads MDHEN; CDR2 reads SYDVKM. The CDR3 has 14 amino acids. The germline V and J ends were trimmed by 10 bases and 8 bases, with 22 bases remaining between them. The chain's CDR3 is CATDRDPRGGTQYF. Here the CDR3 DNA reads TGTGCCACAGACCGGGACCCACGAGGGGGTACGCAGTATTTT.

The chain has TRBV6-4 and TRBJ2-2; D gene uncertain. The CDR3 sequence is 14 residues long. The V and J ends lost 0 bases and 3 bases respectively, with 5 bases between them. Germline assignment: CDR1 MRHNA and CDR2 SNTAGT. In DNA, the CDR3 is TGTGCCAGCAGTGACTCGATGGACACCGGGGAGCTGTTTTTT. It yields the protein CASSDSMDTGELFF.

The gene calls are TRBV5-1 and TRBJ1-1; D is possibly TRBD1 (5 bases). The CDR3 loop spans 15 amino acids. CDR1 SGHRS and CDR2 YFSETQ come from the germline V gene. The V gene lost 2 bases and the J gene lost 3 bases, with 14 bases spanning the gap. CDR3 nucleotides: TGCGCCAGCAGCTTCCCGGGGCATGGGGACACTGAAGCTTTCTTT. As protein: CASSFPGHGDTEAFF.

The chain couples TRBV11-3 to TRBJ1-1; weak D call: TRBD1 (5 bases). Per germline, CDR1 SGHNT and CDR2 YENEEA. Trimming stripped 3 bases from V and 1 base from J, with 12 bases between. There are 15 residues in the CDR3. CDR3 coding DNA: TGTGCCAGCAGCTTGGGGGGGACCCAGAACACTGAAGCTTTCTTT. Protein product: CASSLGGTQNTEAFF.

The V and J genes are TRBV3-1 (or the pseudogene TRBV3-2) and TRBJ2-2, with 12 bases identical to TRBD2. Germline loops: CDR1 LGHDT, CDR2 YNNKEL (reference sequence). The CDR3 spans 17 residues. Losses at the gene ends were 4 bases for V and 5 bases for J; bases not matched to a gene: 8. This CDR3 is CASSPLAGGIGTGELFF. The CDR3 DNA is TGTGCCAGCAGCCCGCTAGCGGGAGGGATCGGGACCGGGGAGCTGTTTTTT.